The present T cell receptor beta chain was sequenced within a study of yellow fever vaccine responses in identical twins. Study findings and constraints: Reported findings indicate that twins' vaccine T cell responses seemed partially convergent, partially personalized.

CDR1 is SGHAT and CDR2 is FQDESV in the germline V gene (reference sequence). There are 15 residues in the CDR3. The junction had 8 bases not matched to a gene; V was cut back by 5 bases and J by 4 bases. A remark on this clonotype: The antigen is undetermined.

TCRdb processed the RT-PCR reads anew with MiXCR; each CDR3 protein has one entry. The table lists hundreds of distinct CDR3 sequences, more than 80% of them singletons. This TCR was sampled from a female donor who received the yellow fever vaccine. The starting material was T cells from blood (PBMCs), unsorted or a sorted subset (not recorded which), obtained before or after yellow fever vaccination (not recorded which). The rearrangement links TRBV11-1 to TRBJ2-3; 8 bases line up with TRBD1. CDR3 sequence (DNA): TGTGCCAGCAGCCGCGGACAGGGAAGCGCAGATACGCAGTATTTT. Its translation: CASSRGQGSADTQYF. Complete variable domain (other parts from reference TRBV11-1 and TRBJ2-3): EAEVAQSPRYKITEKSQAVAFWCDPISGHATLYWYRQILGQGPELLVQFQDESVVDDSQLPKDRFSAERLKGVDSTLKIQPAELGDSAMYLCASSRGQGSADTQYFGPGTRLTVL.